Each of the 27 T cell receptor beta chains below was sequenced from the same sample in a study of control samples from healthy donors and cancer patients. Some clones are missing from TCRdb's copy, which holds only in-frame ones; the method was immunoSEQ multiplex PCR. This repertoire shows 150,000 or so clones, 85% to 95% found once; its top ten account for around 5.4%. The sequencing input was blood. These TCRs come from a man aged 40-50 years in good health.

This sequence joins TRBV6-5 and TRBJ2-5, with 10 bases aligning to TRBD1. Looked up from germline, CDR1 is MNHEY and CDR2 is SVGAGI. V lost 2 bases, J lost 5 bases, and 5 bases stayed unmatched. This CDR3 comprises 15 residues. The CDR3 region has the DNA TGTGCCAGCAGTTACGCGACAGGGGGCTGGGAGACCCAGTACTTC. Translated: CASSYATGGWETQYF.

This chain connects TRBV7-2 to TRBJ1-4; D is undetermined. Trimming took 5 bases from V and 0 from J, leaving 10 bases between them. The germline gives CDR1 SGHTA, CDR2 FQGNSA. This CDR3 region has 15 residues. CDR3 loop: CASSQNLATNEKLFF. The CDR3 region has the DNA TGTGCCAGCAGCCAGAACCTTGCAACTAATGAAAAACTGTTTTTT.

The chain carries TRBV3-1 (or the pseudogene TRBV3-2) and TRBJ2-2; possibly TRBD1 for D (5 bases). There are 15 residues in the CDR3. Trimming stripped 4 bases from V and 2 bases from J, with 11 bases between. Germline V gives CDR1 LGHDT, CDR2 YNNKEL (reference sequence). The CDR3 DNA reads as TGTGCCAGCAGCCTAGCCAGGACAAACACCGGGGAGCTGTTTTTT. This gives the protein CASSLARTNTGELFF.

This clone was observed once. The CDR3 DNA sequence: TGCAGCGTCTCGCGGGGCCGCGGGGACACTGAAGCTTTCTTT. It yields the protein CSVSRGRGDTEAFF. The chain recombines TRBV29-1 with TRBJ1-1, with D possibly being TRBD1 (5 bases). The CDR3 covers 14 residues. Looked up from germline, CDR1 is SQVTM and CDR2 is ANQGSEA. Between the trimmed V and J ends, which lost 6 bases and 3 bases, there was a span of 17 bases. The full variable domain, with the rest looked up from reference TRBV29-1 and TRBJ1-1, is SAVISQKPSRDICQRGTSLTIQCQVDSQVTMMFWYRQQPGQSLTLIATANQGSEATYESGFVIDKFPISRPNLTFSTLTVSNMSPEDSSIYLCSVSRGRGDTEAFFGQGTRLTVV.

As for this clone: Different DNA sequences within this sample yield the same CDR3. V usage is TRBV24-1 and J usage is TRBJ2-3; 9 positions agree with TRBD1. Germline lookup yields CDR1 KGHDR and CDR2 SFDVKD. This CDR3 contains 15 residues. After removal of 1 base from V and 3 bases from J, the junction contained 1 base not matched to a gene. CDR3 sequence reads: CATSDFGTGTDTQYF. The CDR3 nucleotides are TGTGCCACCAGTGATTTCGGGACAGGGACAGATACGCAGTATTTT.

This chain joins TRBV11-2 and TRBJ2-7; 9 bases map to TRBD1. Germline V lookup: CDR1 SGHAT, CDR2 FQNNGV. The CDR3 covers 14 residues. V lost 5 bases to trimming and J lost 3 bases; unmatched junction nucleotides: 5. CDR3: CASSLPGQGYEQYF. Here the CDR3 DNA reads TGTGCCAGCAGCCTGCCGGGACAGGGCTACGAGCAGTACTTC.

The gene calls are TRBV9 and TRBJ2-1; 9 bases line up with TRBD2. Losses at the gene ends were 3 bases for V and 4 bases for J; bases not matched to a gene: 5. This CDR3 spans 15 amino acids. The germline V gene has CDR1 SGDLS and CDR2 YYNGEE. CDR3 amino acids: CASSEAGGSYNEQFF. The CDR3 DNA reads TGTGCCAGCAGCGAGGCGGGGGGGTCATACAATGAGCAGTTCTTC.

The chain recombines TRBV6-5 with TRBJ1-2, with D unclear. V was shortened by 0 bases and J by 11 bases, with 16 bases between the two germline ends. Germline CDR1 MNHEY, CDR2 SVGAGI. This CDR3 comprises 14 residues. The CDR3 region has the DNA TGTGCCAGCAGTTACTCCCGCACAGTGCTATGGTACACCTTC. Protein product: CASSYSRTVLWYTF.

V usage is TRBV5-1 and J usage is TRBJ1-1; 7 bases are a match to TRBD1. V shed 8 bases and J 8 bases; nucleotides not matched to a gene: 18. The germline CDR1 and CDR2 sequences are SGHRS and YFSETQ. This CDR3 has 15 amino acids. The CDR3 loop reads CASRGTAGGPWEAFF. The CDR3 DNA sequence: TGCGCCAGTAGAGGGACAGCCGGGGGACCATGGGAAGCTTTCTTT.

The V gene is TRBV4-3, the J gene TRBJ1-3; D remains unclear. Trimming shortened V by 1 base and J by 4 bases, and 8 bases separated the two germline ends. Per the germline V gene, CDR1 is LGHNA and CDR2 is YSLEER. The CDR3 length is 14 residues. This chain's CDR3 is CASSQAFVGNTIYF. CDR3 in DNA: TGCGCCAGCAGCCAAGCCTTTGTCGGAAACACCATATATTTT.

This clone was found once. The chain combines TRBV30 with TRBJ1-3, with D uncertain. V lost 2 bases, J lost 5 bases, and 13 bases lay in between. CDR3 length: 14 amino acids. Germline-derived CDR1 and CDR2 are GTSNPN and SVGIG (reference sequence). CDR3 in DNA: TGTGCCTGGAGTAACCCTGCCAGCCGAAACACCATATATTTT. It codes for CAWSNPASRNTIYF.

In its sample, this clone was seen once. J is TRBJ1-2 and V is TRBV5-6, with D perhaps TRBD1 (5 bases). The CDR3 totals 14 residues. V lost 1 base and J lost 3, with 10 bases in between. CDR1 is SGHDT, CDR2 YYEEEE, per germline. The CDR3 bases are TGTGCCAGCAGCTTGTACGAGACAGACTATGGCTACACCTTC. Amino acids: CASSLYETDYGYTF.

This clone was seen a single time. This chain connects TRBV5-4 to TRBJ2-3; D is possibly TRBD2 (6 bases). The CDR3 covers 17 residues. The germline V gene encodes CDR1 SGHNT and CDR2 YYREEE (reference sequence). The V end was cut by 0 bases, the J end by 0 bases, with 14 bases between. Written as DNA, the CDR3 is TGTGCCAGCAGCTTGGGTCCTAGCGCCACTAGCACAGATACGCAGTATTTT. Residues: CASSLGPSATSTDTQYF.

This chain joins TRBV6-5 and TRBJ1-3; D call uncertain. CDR3 length: 14 amino acids. Germline V gene lookup returns CDR1 MNHEY and CDR2 SVGAGI. Deletions cut 5 bases from V and 4 bases from J, with 12 bases between. The CDR3 DNA sequence: TGTGCCAGCAGTCCCGACCTGGGGGGAAACACCATATATTTT. Its protein is CASSPDLGGNTIYF.

The rearrangement uses TRBV3-1 (or the pseudogene TRBV3-2) and TRBJ2-2; 10 bases match TRBD2. The CDR3 length is 17 residues. Trimming cost V 0 bases and J 7 bases; bases outside gene matches: 8. Germline V gene sequence: CDR1 LGHDT, CDR2 YNNKEL (reference sequence). CDR3 sequence: CASSQETAGGRDGELFF. Written as DNA, the CDR3 is TGTGCCAGCAGCCAAGAAACAGCGGGGGGGCGCGACGGGGAGCTGTTTTTT.

The genes are TRBV6-5 and TRBJ1-5; D is perhaps TRBD1 (6 bases). The CDR3 consists of 12 residues. Trimming left V 6 bases short and J 6 bases short, with 9 bases between. CDR1 is MNHEY, CDR2 SVGAGI, per germline. The CDR3 DNA reads TGTGCCAGCAGCGCCAGGGGTCAGCCCCAGCATTTT. Translated, it gives CASSARGQPQHF.

The chain combines TRBV19 with TRBJ1-1; 10 nucleotides align to TRBD1. CDR1 and CDR2 from the germline V gene are LNHDA and SQIVND (reference sequence). Losses at the gene ends were 7 bases for V and 6 bases for J; bases not matched to a gene: 8. The CDR3 runs 14 residues. The CDR3, as DNA: TGTGCCAGTACTGGCCCCGGGACAGGGGCTGAAGCTTTCTTT. Its protein product is CASTGPGTGAEAFF.

The chain recombines TRBV5-1 with TRBJ2-5; 8 bases line up with TRBD1. With V trimmed by 4 bases and J by 5 bases, 13 bases remained unmatched. The CDR3 extends over 16 amino acids. CDR1 and CDR2 (germline): SGHRS, YFSETQ. The CDR3 region is CASSRGGTGGYETQYF. Here the CDR3 DNA reads TGCGCCAGCAGCCGAGGCGGGACAGGAGGGTATGAGACCCAGTACTTC.

This clone was observed a few times. The chain carries TRBV7-9 and TRBJ2-5; D is uncertain. Germline CDR1 is SEHNR and CDR2 is FQNEAQ (reference sequence). This CDR3 is 11 amino acids long. Between the trimmed V and J ends, which lost 3 bases and 5 bases, there was a span of 4 bases. Written as DNA, the CDR3 is TGTGCCAGCAGCTTGGCGGAGACCCAGTACTTC. Its protein product is CASSLAETQYF. The full variable domain, its missing parts supplied by reference TRBV7-9 and TRBJ2-5, is DTGVSQNPRHKITKRGQNVTFRCDPISEHNRLYWYRQTLGQGPEFLTYFQNEAQLEKSRLLSDRFSAERPKGSFSTLEIQRTEQGDSAMYLCASSLAETQYFGPGTRLLVL.

This sequence joins TRBV4-1 and TRBJ1-1; the D is unclear. The CDR3 is made up of 14 amino acids. The germline V gene encodes CDR1 MGHRA and CDR2 YSYEKL. V shed 0 bases and J shed 3 bases, with 8 bases lying between them. The CDR3 region has the DNA TGCGCCAGCAGCCAAGAACGAGGTTACACTGAAGCTTTCTTT. This sequence encodes CASSQERGYTEAFF.

The chain is built from TRBV5-7 and TRBJ1-2; tentatively, D is TRBD1 (6 bases). TRBV5-7 is classed as an ORF, of uncertain function. The CDR3 contains 18 residues. Trimming stripped 3 bases from V and 6 bases from J, with 27 bases between. As DNA, the CDR3 is TGTGCCAGCAGCTCCCCTCCGGGGGGGGGCGGGAACCTTGATGGCTACACCTTC. Translated: CASSSPPGGGGNLDGYTF.

The J gene is TRBJ2-5, the V gene TRBV7-9; 7 nucleotides agree with TRBD1. This CDR3 contains 14 residues. The J segment lost 5 bases and the V segment lost 5 bases, leaving 8 bases of the junction unmatched. Germline CDR1 reads SEHNR; CDR2 reads FQNEAQ (reference sequence). The CDR3 loop reads CASSPAGGLETQYF. CDR3 coding DNA: TGTGCCAGCAGCCCCGCAGGGGGATTGGAGACCCAGTACTTC. The full variable domain, rest sourced from reference TRBV7-9 and TRBJ2-5, is DTGVSQNPRHKITKRGQNVTFRCDPISEHNRLYWYRQTLGQGPEFLTYFQNEAQLEKSRLLSDRFSAERPKGSFSTLEIQRTEQGDSAMYLCASSPAGGLETQYFGPGTRLLVL.

The rearrangement uses TRBV5-8 and TRBJ2-1; 9 nucleotides line up with TRBD2. Germline-derived CDR1 and CDR2 are SGHTS and YDEGEE. Trimming removed 4 bases from V and 9 bases from J; junction bases left unmatched: 14. The CDR3 runs to 16 residues. The CDR3 region is CASSGRLAGGSVEQFF. Written as DNA, the CDR3 is TGTGCCAGCAGCGGACGACTGGCGGGGGGGTCCGTTGAGCAGTTCTTC.

The CDR3 loop is CASKSQASPLHF. The CDR3, as DNA: TGTGCCAGCAAGTCGCAAGCGTCACCCCTCCACTTT. The chain combines TRBV2 with TRBJ1-6; D is ambiguous. This CDR3 region has 12 residues. Deletions cut 7 bases from V and 10 bases from J, with 11 bases between. Germline assignment: CDR1 SNHLY and CDR2 FYNNEI.

The V gene is TRBV6-1, the J gene TRBJ1-1, with D uncertain. Trimming left V 6 bases short and J 0 bases short, with 11 bases between. This CDR3 contains 14 residues. CDR1 is MNHNS, CDR2 SASEGT, per germline. CDR3 in DNA: TGTGCCAGCAGGTCAGCAAACATGAACACTGAAGCTTTCTTT. Translating it yields CASRSANMNTEAFF.

In DNA, the CDR3 is TGCGCCAGCAGTCATTTTCCGGGACTAGCGGGGGGGCGAGATACGCAGTATTTT. Translation: CASSHFPGLAGGRDTQYF. The chain recombines TRBV23-1 with TRBJ2-3; 16 positions agree with TRBD2. TRBV23-1 is known as an ORF, though its function is uncertain. V gave up 3 bases and J gave up 5 bases; unmatched junction bases: 8. This CDR3 is 18 amino acids long.

The V and J genes are TRBV20-1 and TRBJ1-1; D is uncertain. This CDR3 is 11 amino acids long. Germline CDR1 is DFQATT and CDR2 is SNEGSKA (reference sequence). Between the trimmed V and J ends, which lost 6 bases and 5 bases, there was a span of 10 bases. The CDR3 here is CSARTGTEAFF. Written as DNA, the CDR3 is TGCAGTGCGAGGACGGGGACTGAAGCTTTCTTT.